This entry lists 10 T cell receptor beta chains sequenced from one sample in a study of T cell repertoires in cytomegalovirus infection. TCRdb redid the calling of the reads with MiXCR, one entry per CDR3 protein. The table shows about 680,000 distinct CDR3 sequences, with approximately 25% occurring only once. Sequencing was done on a sample of CD8+ T cells from PBMCs. The receptor set was obtained from a human donor in good health (CMV status not recorded). Some clones in this sample may be carry-over from other donors' samples.

The V gene is TRBV20-1, the J gene TRBJ2-1; 10 bases agree with TRBD1. This CDR3 comprises 15 residues. Germline trimming cut 1 base from V and 7 bases from J; bases unmatched to any gene: 7. CDR1 is DFQATT and CDR2 is SNEGSKA in the germline V gene (reference sequence). In DNA, the CDR3 is TGCAGTGCTAGAGCCTCGGGACAGGGGATGAATGAGCAGTTCTTC. Its translation: CSARASGQGMNEQFF.

V and J are TRBV2 and TRBJ2-7; no clear D gene. The V and J ends lost 5 bases and 1 base respectively, with 18 bases between them. Germline CDR1 reads SNHLY; CDR2 reads FYNNEI. The CDR3 is 16 amino acids. The CDR3 sequence: CASSSSRLLASYEQYF. The DNA for the CDR3 is TGTGCCAGCAGTTCCTCCCGCTTACTGGCTTCCTACGAGCAGTACTTC.

This clonotype was seen only a few times. The genes are TRBV7-8 and TRBJ2-7; no firm D call. Germline V gene lookup returns CDR1 SGHVS and CDR2 FQNEAQ. Trimming removed 8 bases at V and 1 base at J, with 9 bases between. This CDR3 comprises 12 residues. The CDR3 region is CASGVGSYEQYV. CDR3 bases: TGTGCCAGCGGGGTAGGGTCCTACGAGCAGTACGTC.

On this clonotype: The CDR3 does not end in the conserved phenylalanine or tryptophan, so this is likely a read error. The rearrangement joins TRBV3-1 to TRBJ2-1; TRBD1 agrees at 12 bases. CDR1 and CDR2 (germline): LGHDT, YNNKEL (reference sequence). The CDR3 is 14 residues long. J gave up 8 bases and V 5 bases, and 4 bases lay outside the gene matches. The CDR3 DNA reads as TGTGCCAGCAGCTCCGGGACAGGGGGCGATGAGCAGTTCTCC. Amino acid sequence: CASSSGTGGDEQFS.

The chain combines TRBV6-2 or TRBV6-3 with TRBJ2-7; no definite D call. The germline CDR1 and CDR2 sequences are MNHEY and SVGEGT. This CDR3 comprises 11 residues. The ends were cut back, 2 bases at V and 5 bases at J, with 4 bases in the middle. The DNA for the CDR3 is TGTGCCAGCAGTTACGTGGACGAGCAGTACTTC. It specifies CASSYVDEQYF.

This clonotype has more than one count but fewer than ten. The chain combines TRBV19 with TRBJ1-1; D is unclear. Trimming took 6 bases from V and 3 from J, leaving 20 bases between them. Germline V gene lookup returns CDR1 LNHDA and CDR2 SQIVND (reference sequence). CDR3 length: 16 amino acids. This CDR3 reads CASSLRGRSWDTEAFF. CDR3 DNA: TGTGCCAGTAGCTTGCGGGGTAGGAGCTGGGACACTGAAGCTTTCTTT.

This clonotype has just a few counts. The CDR3 coding sequence is TGTGCCAGCAGCTTAGGGGCCGAGGGGTGGGAGCAGTTCTTC. Translated: CASSLGAEGWEQFF. The chain couples TRBV11-2 to TRBJ2-1; D tentatively fits TRBD1 or TRBD2 (5 bases each). The germline V gene encodes CDR1 SGHAT and CDR2 FQNNGV. Trimming removed 1 base at V and 10 bases at J, with 14 bases between. The CDR3 length is 14 residues.

This clonotype was recorded many times. V gene TRBV4-1 combines with J gene TRBJ2-5, with a weak D call TRBD2 (6 bases). The germline V gene has CDR1 MGHRA and CDR2 YSYEKL. Trimming cost V 0 bases and J 0 bases, with 14 bases left between them. This CDR3 is built from 17 residues. The CDR3 loop reads CASSQDDGGVNQETQYF. The CDR3 DNA reads as TGCGCCAGCAGCCAAGATGACGGCGGGGTGAACCAAGAGACCCAGTACTTC.

This clonotype was counted many times. The CDR3 region has the DNA TGTGCCAGCAGCTTAGCGACAGGGACGTTGAACACTGAAGCTTTCTTT. Encoded protein: CASSLATGTLNTEAFF. The chain links TRBV7-6 to TRBJ1-1, with 7 bases that match TRBD1. Germline V lookup: CDR1 SGHVS, CDR2 FNYEAQ. Losses at the gene ends were 0 bases for V and 0 bases for J; bases not matched to a gene: 4. This CDR3 region has 16 residues.

V gene TRBV6-2 or TRBV6-3 combines with J gene TRBJ2-5, with TRBD2 matching 7 bases. Per the germline V gene, CDR1 is MNHEY and CDR2 is SVGEGT. With 2 bases clipped from V and 1 base from J, the junction kept 10 bases outside the gene matches. CDR3 length equals 17 residues. CDR3 in amino acids: CASSYGRDLGLQETQYF. Written as DNA, the CDR3 is TGTGCCAGCAGTTACGGGAGGGACCTTGGGCTCCAAGAGACCCAGTACTTC.